Below, 20 T cell receptor beta chains from the same sample are listed, as sequenced in a study of OX40 agonist ivuxolimab in advanced cancers. The method was immunoSEQ multiplex PCR; TCRdb's version includes in-frame clones alone and lacks a portion of them. The data show tens of thousands of clones, 81% seen once. This material consisted of CD4+ or CD8+ T cells sorted from blood, taken in a trial of the OX40 agonist ivuxolimab. These receptors all come from an adult with an advanced solid tumor such as melanoma, head and neck, liver or kidney cancer.

The chain employs TRBV30 and TRBJ1-4; 8 bases line up with TRBD1. CDR3 size: 18 residues. Looked up from germline, CDR1 is GTSNPN and CDR2 is SVGIG (reference sequence). V lost 0 bases, J lost 8 bases, and 17 bases stayed unmatched. The CDR3: CAWSVRRGPPRSPEKLFF. For the CDR3, the DNA is TGTGCCTGGAGTGTACGCAGGGGGCCCCCCCGTAGTCCCGAAAAACTGTTTTTT.

For this clone: The junction departs from the called germline gene at one end, perhaps through a read error. The genes are TRBV30 and TRBJ1-2, with TRBD1 matching over 11 bases. The CDR3 runs to 14 residues. Germline V CDR1 and CDR2: GTSNPN, SVGIG (reference sequence). CDR3 in DNA: TGTGCCTTCCTTGAATCCGGGACAGGGGGGTTTTCCGCCTTC. This sequence encodes CAFLESGTGGFSAF. Full variable domain (outside the CDR3, taken from reference TRBV30 and TRBJ1-2): SQTIHQWPATLVQPVGSPLSLECTVEGTSNPNLYWYRQAAGRGLQLLFYSVGIGQISSEVPQNLSASRPQDRQFILSSKKLLLSDSGFYLCAFLESGTGGFSAFGSGTRLTVV.

DNA of the CDR3: TGTGCCAGCAGCTTAGGGGCTAGCGGGAGGTTCGGTGAGACCCAGTACTTC. It encodes CASSLGASGRFGETQYF. This sequence joins TRBV7-9 and TRBJ2-5; 11 nucleotides align to TRBD2. Germline values: CDR1 SEHNR, CDR2 FQNEAQ (reference sequence). The CDR3 has 17 amino acids. The J segment lost 5 bases and the V segment lost 1 base, leaving 9 bases of the junction unmatched.

This clone was seen just once. This chain links TRBV7-2 with TRBJ2-2; the match to TRBD2 covers 14 bases. Germline V CDR1 and CDR2: SGHTA, FQGNSA. The CDR3 is 16 residues long. The V and J ends lost 5 bases and 6 bases, in that order; junction bases with no gene match: 5. The CDR3 bases are TGTGCCAGCAGCCCGGGACTAGCGGGAGCCGCCGGGGAGCTGTTTTTT. This gives the protein CASSPGLAGAAGELFF.

This chain connects TRBV9 to TRBJ2-5, with 8 bases that match TRBD1. The germline CDR1 and CDR2 sequences are SGDLS and YYNGEE. The CDR3 loop spans 14 amino acids. With V trimmed by 0 bases and J by 7 bases, 5 bases remained unmatched. The CDR3 sequence is CASSVEDREVTQYF. The CDR3 nucleotides are TGTGCCAGCAGCGTAGAGGACAGGGAGGTGACCCAGTACTTC.

The chain links TRBV30 to TRBJ2-1, with D possibly TRBD1 on 6 matching bases. V gave up 3 bases and J gave up 1 base, with 13 bases separating them. The CDR3 sequence is 15 residues long. Germline V gene data show CDR1 as GTSNPN and CDR2 as SVGIG (reference sequence). The CDR3 DNA reads TGTGCCTGGAGCCGTAACAGGGTATCCTACAATGAGCAGTTCTTC. As protein: CAWSRNRVSYNEQFF.

This sequence joins TRBV5-1 and TRBJ2-7; D is tentatively TRBD1 or TRBD2 (5 bases each). The CDR3 length is 16 residues. Trimming removed 3 bases from V and 4 bases from J, with 20 bases in between. CDR1 is SGHRS and CDR2 is YFSETQ in the germline V gene. The CDR3 reads CASSSFLAGRLYEQYF. The CDR3 region has the DNA TGCGCCAGCAGCTCCTTCCTCGCAGGGCGACTATACGAGCAGTACTTC.

The CDR3 spells CASKIQITNEKLFF. The CDR3 DNA sequence: TGTGCCAGCAAAATACAGATAACTAATGAAAAACTGTTTTTT. The V and J genes are TRBV6-1 and TRBJ1-4, with D unclear. The CDR3 spans 14 residues. Per the germline V gene, CDR1 is MNHNS and CDR2 is SASEGT. The germline V and J ends were trimmed by 7 bases and 1 base, with 10 bases remaining between them.

The gene calls are TRBV5-1 and TRBJ2-2; D perhaps matches TRBD1 (6 bases). Deletions cut 6 bases from V and 1 base from J, with 10 bases between. Germline-derived CDR1 and CDR2 are SGHRS and YFSETQ. The CDR3 extends over 14 amino acids. The CDR3 protein is CASNPGQNTGELFF. The CDR3 DNA sequence: TGCGCCAGCAACCCGGGACAGAACACCGGGGAGCTGTTTTTT.

This chain uses TRBV6-6 with TRBJ1-1, with D maybe TRBD1 (5 bases). Germline V gene sequence: CDR1 MNHNY, CDR2 SVGAGI (reference sequence). Trimming took off 8 bases at V and 0 bases at J, with 10 bases between the two ends. This CDR3 contains 13 residues. The CDR3: CASGGLLNTEAFF. The CDR3 DNA is TGTGCCAGCGGGGGACTGCTGAACACTGAAGCTTTCTTT.

The chain is built from TRBV30 and TRBJ2-5; D is ambiguous. This CDR3 region has 13 residues. From germline, CDR1 is GTSNPN and CDR2 SVGIG (reference sequence). The V end lost 2 bases, the J end lost 2 bases, and 9 bases lay between the germline ends. CDR3 loop: CAWSRTVQETQYF. The CDR3 coding sequence is TGTGCCTGGAGTAGAACAGTACAAGAGACCCAGTACTTC.

In DNA form, the CDR3 reads TGTGCTTCACGGCTACTAGCCAAAAACATTCAGTACTTC. Encoded protein: CASRLLAKNIQYF. The chain uses TRBV30 and TRBJ2-4; D remains unclear. This CDR3 has 13 amino acids. From germline, CDR1 is GTSNPN and CDR2 SVGIG (reference sequence).

The chain is built from TRBV7-6 and TRBJ2-6; D remains unclear. Germline V lookup: CDR1 SGHVS, CDR2 FNYEAQ. CDR3 length: 18 amino acids. The V end was cut by 5 bases, the J end by 5 bases, with 22 bases between. CDR3 nucleotide sequence: TGTGCCAGCAGCGACGGTGAAATCTCACAAAGTCGGGCCAACGTCCTGACTTTC. Its protein product is CASSDGEISQSRANVLTF.

The chain has TRBV25-1 and TRBJ2-3; 7 bases align to TRBD1. This CDR3 is built from 15 residues. V was pared by 1 base and J by 2 bases, with 3 bases of the junction left unmatched. In germline, CDR1 is MGHDK, CDR2 SYGVNS. The CDR3 DNA reads TGTGCCAGCAGTGAATTCGGGACAGTCACAGATACGCAGTATTTT. Protein product: CASSEFGTVTDTQYF.

The chain employs TRBV5-5 and TRBJ1-4, with no clear D. Germline assignment: CDR1 SGHKS and CDR2 YYEKEE (reference sequence). This CDR3 region has 17 residues. Trimming shortened V by 5 bases and J by 3 bases, and 20 bases separated the two germline ends. The CDR3 reads CASRWARPGGANEKLFF. The CDR3 DNA sequence: TGTGCCAGCAGATGGGCTCGGCCCGGTGGAGCTAATGAAAAACTGTTTTTT.

The rearrangement links TRBV7-2 to TRBJ2-7; D gene ambiguous. CDR1 is SGHTA, CDR2 FQGNSA, per germline. Trimming took 0 bases from V and 0 from J, leaving 6 bases between them. The CDR3 runs to 14 residues. The CDR3 nucleotides read TGTGCCAGCAGCTTAGCGTACAGCTCCTACGAGCAGTACTTC. Protein product: CASSLAYSSYEQYF.

The CDR3 DNA follows: TGTGCCAGCAGCTTATCTTTAGAGGGACGGCAGTACTTC. Protein sequence: CASSLSLEGRQYF. J is TRBJ2-7 and V is TRBV7-2, with D perhaps matching TRBD1 or TRBD2 (5 bases each). This CDR3 contains 13 residues. Trimming stripped 2 bases from V and 9 bases from J, with 14 bases between. Germline CDR1 SGHTA, CDR2 FQGNSA.

This clone was counted a single time. The rearrangement uses TRBV7-2 and TRBJ2-7; a possible D gene is TRBD1 (6 bases). This CDR3 contains 15 residues. From germline, CDR1 is SGHTA and CDR2 FQGNSA. V gave up 4 bases and J gave up 11 bases, with 24 bases separating them. DNA of the CDR3: TGTGCCAGCAGCTCCAGGACAGCAATAGACAACGGGGAGTACTTC. It specifies CASSSRTAIDNGEYF.

The J gene is TRBJ1-1, the V gene TRBV2; D gene uncertain. Germline V gene lookup returns CDR1 SNHLY and CDR2 FYNNEI. V lost 7 bases to trimming and J lost 0 bases, with 12 bases between them. The CDR3 sequence is 14 residues long. The CDR3 here is CASTPQGMNTEAFF. CDR3 coding DNA: TGTGCCAGCACACCCCAAGGGATGAACACTGAAGCTTTCTTT. The complete variable domain, with remaining parts taken from reference TRBV2 and TRBJ1-1, reads EPEVTQTPSHQVTQMGQEVILRCVPISNHLYFYWYRQILGQKVEFLVSFYNNEISEKSEIFDDQFSVERPDGSNFTLKIRSTKLEDSAMYFCASTPQGMNTEAFFGQGTRLTVV.

The chain links TRBV28 to TRBJ2-2; 9 bases are shared with TRBD2. The ends lost 3 bases at V and 6 bases at J; junction bases unmatched: 5. Looked up from germline, CDR1 is MDHEN and CDR2 is SYDVKM. This CDR3 is built from 15 residues. The CDR3 DNA follows: TGTGCCAGCAGTTTTCGGCGGGAGGGGGCCGGGGAGCTGTTTTTT. Protein: CASSFRREGAGELFF. The variable domain in full, with the rest retrieved from reference TRBV28 and TRBJ2-2, is DVKVTQSSRYLVKRTGEKVFLECVQDMDHENMFWYRQDPGLGLRLIYFSYDVKMKEKGDIPEGYSVSREKKERFSLILESASTNQTSMYLCASSFRREGAGELFFGEGSRLTVL.